A single sample gave rise to the 28 T cell receptor beta chains below, sequenced in a study of cytomegalovirus exposure and HLA in healthy donors (dated by TCRdb to about 2017). The library came from the immunoSEQ multiplex PCR assay. A mixture of 60 forward primers for TCR Vbeta segments and 13 reverse primers for TCR Jbeta segments was used in the multiplex PCR. Imported from immuneACCESS, the table was reduced by TCRdb to in-frame sequences with V and J called. These copies leave out some clones; in studies compared against another copy, an unresolved V gene accounts for under half, and the cause of the remainder is not known. This sample is represented by around 180,000 clones; 80% of them were singletons. Approximately 0.99% of the sample belongs to the ten largest clones. The sample consisted of PBMCs. The receptors derive from a woman in her 40s in good health and CMV-seronegative.

This clone was detected once. The chain carries TRBV7-9 and TRBJ1-1; 7 bases agree with TRBD1. After removal of 4 bases from V and 0 bases from J, the junction contained 5 bases not matched to a gene. The CDR3 is made up of 15 amino acids. The V gene's germline CDR1 is SEHNR and CDR2 FQNEAQ (reference sequence). CDR3 in DNA: TGTGCCAGCAGCTGGGACAGCAGCGTGAACACTGAAGCTTTCTTT. This sequence encodes CASSWDSSVNTEAFF.

V gene TRBV15 combines with J gene TRBJ1-5; D unresolved. Germline CDR1 and CDR2: LNHNV and YYDKDF (reference sequence). Trimming stripped 6 bases from V and 2 bases from J, with 11 bases between. This CDR3 is built from 14 residues. For the CDR3, the DNA is TGTGCCACCAGAACACTTCAGGGCAATCAGCCCCAGCATTTT. This encodes CATRTLQGNQPQHF.

The V and J genes are TRBV5-1 and TRBJ2-5; 7 positions agree with TRBD1. The V and J ends lost 2 bases and 2 bases, in that order; junction bases with no gene match: 3. CDR3 length equals 14 residues. CDR1 and CDR2 from the germline V gene are SGHRS and YFSETQ. In DNA, the CDR3 is TGCGCCAGCAGCTTCCAGGGACAGCAAGAGACCCAGTACTTC. Residues: CASSFQGQQETQYF.

This clone occurred once. This sequence joins TRBV9 and TRBJ2-1; TRBD2 matches at 9 bases. After removal of 1 base from V and 0 bases from J, the junction contained 5 bases not matched to a gene. Per the germline V gene, CDR1 is SGDLS and CDR2 is YYNGEE. The CDR3 is 17 amino acids. CDR3 loop: CASSVRTSVNSYNEQFF. CDR3 DNA: TGTGCCAGCAGCGTAAGGACTAGCGTAAACTCCTACAATGAGCAGTTCTTC.

The gene calls are TRBV7-8 and TRBJ2-7; TRBD2 agrees at 11 bases. This CDR3 contains 19 residues. Losses at the gene ends were 6 bases for V and 4 bases for J; bases not matched to a gene: 20. Germline V CDR1 and CDR2: SGHVS, FQNEAQ. CDR3 protein: CASRPALGTSGRRPYEQYF. As DNA, the CDR3 is TGTGCCAGCAGACCCGCGCTGGGGACTAGCGGCCGCCGGCCTTACGAGCAGTACTTC.

CDR3 sequence (DNA): TGTGCCACCAGCAGGGACAGGGGTGTACAAGAGACCCAGTACTTC. It is translated as CATSRDRGVQETQYF. The chain joins TRBV15 to TRBJ2-5, with 9 positions matching TRBD1. The CDR3 is made up of 15 amino acids. Trimming removed 3 bases from V and 2 bases from J; junction bases left unmatched: 4. Germline V CDR1 and CDR2: LNHNV, YYDKDF (reference sequence).

V and J are TRBV29-1 and TRBJ1-1; D is uncertain. V was clipped by 3 bases and J by 1 base, with 6 bases between them. Germline CDR1 and CDR2: SQVTM and ANQGSEA. The CDR3 covers 12 residues. CDR3 sequence reads: CSVDRQNTEAFF. The CDR3 DNA reads TGCAGCGTTGACCGACAGAACACTGAAGCTTTCTTT.

This chain joins TRBV10-3 and TRBJ1-3; TRBD1 might be the D (5 bases). This CDR3 spans 18 amino acids. V lost 5 bases and J lost 0, with 20 bases in between. Per germline, CDR1 ENHRY and CDR2 SYGVKD. The CDR3: CAISRVPLGGGSGNTIYF. The CDR3, as DNA: TGTGCCATCAGTAGAGTCCCCCTCGGGGGGGGCTCTGGAAACACCATATATTTT.

In its sample, this clone was seen once. The rearrangement links TRBV11-1 to TRBJ2-7, with D possibly being TRBD1 (5 bases). The CDR3 length is 13 residues. Germline lookup yields CDR1 SGHAT and CDR2 FQDESV (reference sequence). Trimming pared 3 bases from V and 5 bases from J, leaving 11 bases between. This CDR3 is CASSLGRVNEQYF. In nucleotides, the CDR3 is TGTGCCAGCAGCTTGGGCAGGGTCAACGAGCAGTACTTC.

Details on this clone: In the same sample, other DNA sequences code for this CDR3. The rearrangement links TRBV9 to TRBJ2-2; D not certain. The CDR3 is 14 amino acids. Trimming left V 3 bases short and J 1 base short, with 7 bases between. Per germline, CDR1 SGDLS and CDR2 YYNGEE. The CDR3 DNA sequence: TGTGCCAGCAGCGGGCGAGGGAACACCGGGGAGCTGTTTTTT. Its protein product is CASSGRGNTGELFF.

The chain uses TRBV7-2 and TRBJ2-2; 12 bases line up with TRBD2. The germline gives CDR1 SGHTA, CDR2 FQGNSA. The CDR3 loop spans 16 amino acids. J gave up 5 bases and V 0 bases, and 1 base lay outside the gene matches. For the CDR3, the DNA is TGTGCCAGCAGCTTAGCCGGGACTAGCGGGACCGGGGAGCTGTTTTTT. It specifies CASSLAGTSGTGELFF.

The CDR3 coding sequence is TGTGCCAGCAACCCTAGCAGCGCGAACACCGGGGAGCTGTTTTTT. Protein: CASNPSSANTGELFF. This rearrangement joins TRBV6-5 to TRBJ2-2; possibly TRBD2 for D (5 bases). The CDR3 is made up of 15 amino acids. Germline V gene sequence: CDR1 MNHEY, CDR2 SVGAGI. V gave up 7 bases and J gave up 0 bases, with 12 bases separating them.

J is TRBJ1-2 and V is TRBV11-3; 8 bases line up with TRBD1. With 5 bases clipped from V and 6 bases from J, the junction kept 8 bases outside the gene matches. CDR1 and CDR2 (germline): SGHNT, YENEEA. The CDR3 is 14 amino acids. The CDR3 DNA reads as TGTGCCAGCAGCAGAAAACAGGGGGTTAATGGCTACACCTTC. This codes for CASSRKQGVNGYTF.

The chain carries TRBV29-1 and TRBJ2-7; possibly TRBD1 for D (5 bases). Germline CDR1 reads SQVTM; CDR2 reads ANQGSEA. Trimming pared 6 bases from V and 4 bases from J, leaving 10 bases between. This CDR3 is 11 amino acids long. This CDR3 reads CSVVTGYEQYF. For the CDR3, the DNA is TGCAGCGTGGTTACAGGATACGAGCAGTACTTC.

The CDR3 loop is CASKVATGVEKLFF. The DNA of the CDR3 is TGTGCCAGCAAAGTTGCGACAGGGGTTGAAAAACTGTTTTTT. This chain connects TRBV6-5 to TRBJ1-4; 8 nucleotides align to TRBD1. With 7 bases clipped from V and 7 bases from J, the junction kept 8 bases outside the gene matches. CDR3 length equals 14 residues. Looked up from germline, CDR1 is MNHEY and CDR2 is SVGAGI.

This sequence joins TRBV4-1 and TRBJ2-1; 9 nucleotides align to TRBD1. The CDR3 is made up of 15 amino acids. Germline lookup yields CDR1 MGHRA and CDR2 YSYEKL. Unmatched junction bases numbered 4, after V lost 3 bases and J lost 4 bases. The CDR3 here is CASSQGQGPYNEQFF. DNA for the CDR3: TGCGCCAGCAGCCAGGGACAGGGCCCTTACAATGAGCAGTTCTTC.

This chain joins TRBV5-1 and TRBJ2-5; 10 bases agree with TRBD2. V lost 2 bases and J lost 5; bases outside the gene matches: 9. In germline, CDR1 is SGHRS, CDR2 YFSETQ. There are 16 residues in the CDR3. CDR3 sequence (DNA): TGCGCCAGCAGCTTCTCCGCTAGCGGGAGTGAGGAGACCCAGTACTTC. It yields the protein CASSFSASGSEETQYF.

The V call is TRBV5-1, the J call TRBJ1-1; weak D call: TRBD1 (5 bases). The CDR3 covers 13 residues. The germline gives CDR1 SGHRS, CDR2 YFSETQ. Trimming removed 6 bases at V and 1 base at J, with 10 bases between. The CDR3 reads CASIPGGNTEAFF. The CDR3 DNA reads TGCGCCAGCATCCCGGGGGGGAACACTGAAGCTTTCTTT.

This sequence joins TRBV30 and TRBJ1-2; unclear D gene. CDR1 is GTSNPN, CDR2 SVGIG, per germline (reference sequence). CDR3 length: 11 residues. Trimming took off 0 bases at V and 5 bases at J, with 4 bases between the two ends. Here the CDR3 reads CAWSVRYGYTF. The CDR3 nucleotides read TGTGCCTGGAGTGTCCGGTATGGCTACACCTTC.

The chain employs TRBV6-5 and TRBJ1-1, with TRBD1 matching over 7 bases. The CDR3 covers 14 residues. Germline V lookup: CDR1 MNHEY, CDR2 SVGAGI. V dropped 6 bases and J dropped 8; count of bases not matched to a gene: 12. This chain's CDR3 is CASSPRGRAREAFF. The CDR3 DNA reads as TGTGCCAGCAGCCCGAGGGGGCGGGCGCGAGAAGCTTTCTTT.

This clone was counted only a few times. V is TRBV5-4 and J is TRBJ2-1; TRBD2 agrees at 7 bases. Germline V gene sequence: CDR1 SGHNT, CDR2 YYREEE (reference sequence). CDR3 length: 15 residues. V gave up 5 bases and J gave up 6 bases; unmatched junction bases: 11. This chain's CDR3 is CASSWGTTVSNEQFF. The CDR3 DNA sequence: TGTGCCAGCAGTTGGGGGACTACCGTCTCCAATGAGCAGTTCTTC. Full variable domain (outside the CDR3, taken from reference TRBV5-4 and TRBJ2-1): ETGVTQSPTHLIKTRGQQVTLRCSSQSGHNTVSWYQQALGQGPQFIFQYYREEENGRGNFPPRFSGLQFPNYSSELNVNALELDDSALYLCASSWGTTVSNEQFFGPGTRLTVL.

This clone was observed a handful of times. J is TRBJ1-2 and V is TRBV10-3; possible D gene TRBD1, 5 bases. This CDR3 is built from 18 residues. Germline assignment: CDR1 ENHRY and CDR2 SYGVKD. The V end was cut by 4 bases, the J end by 6 bases, with 27 bases between. The CDR3, as DNA: TGTGCCATCAGTGGCACCCCTGTCGAAATCGCAGGGAGGGATGGCTACACCTTC. Its translation: CAISGTPVEIAGRDGYTF.

This clone was observed a handful of times. V is TRBV28 and J is TRBJ2-1, with D perhaps matching TRBD2 (5 bases). V lost 3 bases and J lost 8, with 5 bases in between. Germline values: CDR1 MDHEN, CDR2 SYDVKM. This CDR3 is 11 amino acids long. The CDR3 DNA reads as TGTGCCAGCAGTTTGCGGGATGAGCAGTTCTTC. Translating gives CASSLRDEQFF.

This clone was counted between two and nine times. The gene calls are TRBV2 and TRBJ2-7; 12 bases align to TRBD2. The junction had 3 bases not matched to a gene; V was cut back by 1 base and J by 8 bases. The CDR3 sequence is 14 residues long. The germline V gene encodes CDR1 SNHLY and CDR2 FYNNEI. CDR3: CASSEGGLAGQQYV. CDR3 nucleotide sequence: TGTGCCAGCAGTGAAGGGGGACTAGCGGGTCAGCAGTACGTC.

The chain uses TRBV6-5 and TRBJ2-5, with a weak D call TRBD1 (5 bases). From germline, CDR1 is MNHEY and CDR2 SVGAGI. Trimming left V 0 bases short and J 4 bases short, with 9 bases between. This CDR3 is built from 14 residues. CDR3 DNA: TGTGCCAGCAGTTACTCGTCAGGGCGAGAGACCCAGTACTTC. Amino acids: CASSYSSGRETQYF.

The chain links TRBV27 to TRBJ2-1; D might be TRBD2 (6 bases). Germline CDR1 reads MNHEY; CDR2 reads SMNVEV (reference sequence). V lost 3 bases and J lost 8, with 11 bases in between. CDR3 length: 13 amino acids. CDR3 protein: CASSLRLAHEQFF. The CDR3, as DNA: TGTGCCAGCAGTTTGAGGCTAGCGCATGAGCAGTTCTTC.

V is TRBV2 and J is TRBJ2-7; 7 bases fit TRBD1. From germline, CDR1 is SNHLY and CDR2 FYNNEI. With V trimmed by 3 bases and J by 0 bases, 11 bases remained unmatched. The CDR3 runs to 17 residues. The CDR3, as DNA: TGTGCCAGCAGTGAGTACAGGGGATACCCGACCTCCTACGAGCAGTACTTC. It translates to CASSEYRGYPTSYEQYF.

This chain uses TRBV15 with TRBJ2-1, with 13 bases that match TRBD2. The CDR3 runs 17 residues. Per germline, CDR1 LNHNV and CDR2 YYDKDF (reference sequence). With 0 bases clipped from V and 10 bases from J, the junction kept 9 bases outside the gene matches. CDR3 sequence: CATSRDLGTSGTKEQFF. Written as DNA, the CDR3 is TGTGCCACCAGCAGAGATCTGGGGACTAGCGGGACAAAAGAGCAGTTCTTC.